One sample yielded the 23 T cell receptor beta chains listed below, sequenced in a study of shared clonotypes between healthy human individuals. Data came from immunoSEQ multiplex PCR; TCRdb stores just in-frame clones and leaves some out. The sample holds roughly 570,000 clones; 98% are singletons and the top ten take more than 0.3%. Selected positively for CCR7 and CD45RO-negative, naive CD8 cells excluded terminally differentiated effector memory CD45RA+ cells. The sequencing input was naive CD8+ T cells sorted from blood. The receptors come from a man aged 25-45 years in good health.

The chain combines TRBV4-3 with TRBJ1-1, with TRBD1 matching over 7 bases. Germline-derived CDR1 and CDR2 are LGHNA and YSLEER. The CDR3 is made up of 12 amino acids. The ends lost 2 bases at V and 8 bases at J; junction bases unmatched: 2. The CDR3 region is CASSQTGEEAFF. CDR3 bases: TGCGCCAGCAGCCAAACAGGGGAAGAAGCTTTCTTT.

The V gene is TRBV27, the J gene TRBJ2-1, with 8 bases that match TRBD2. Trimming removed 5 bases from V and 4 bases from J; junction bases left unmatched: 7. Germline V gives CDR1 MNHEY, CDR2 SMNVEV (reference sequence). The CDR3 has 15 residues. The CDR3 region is CASSRAGVGYNEQFF. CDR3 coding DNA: TGTGCCAGCAGTCGAGCGGGAGTGGGGTACAATGAGCAGTTCTTC.

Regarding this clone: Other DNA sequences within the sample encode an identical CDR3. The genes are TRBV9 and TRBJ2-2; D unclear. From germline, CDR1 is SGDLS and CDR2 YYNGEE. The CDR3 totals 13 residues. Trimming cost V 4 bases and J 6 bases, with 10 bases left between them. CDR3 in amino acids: CASSPPRSGELFF. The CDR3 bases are TGTGCCAGCAGCCCACCTAGGTCCGGGGAGCTGTTTTTT.

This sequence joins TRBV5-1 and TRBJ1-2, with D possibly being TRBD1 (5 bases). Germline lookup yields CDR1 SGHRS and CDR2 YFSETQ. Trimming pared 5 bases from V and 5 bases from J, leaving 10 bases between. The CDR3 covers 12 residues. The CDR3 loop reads CASRGDGYGYTF. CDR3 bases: TGCGCCAGCAGGGGGGACGGATATGGCTACACCTTC.

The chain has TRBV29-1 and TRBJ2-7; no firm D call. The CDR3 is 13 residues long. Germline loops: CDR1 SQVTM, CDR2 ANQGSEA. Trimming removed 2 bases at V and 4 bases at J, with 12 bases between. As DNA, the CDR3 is TGCAGCGTTGAAACCGGAGTCACTTACGAGCAGTACTTC. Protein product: CSVETGVTYEQYF.

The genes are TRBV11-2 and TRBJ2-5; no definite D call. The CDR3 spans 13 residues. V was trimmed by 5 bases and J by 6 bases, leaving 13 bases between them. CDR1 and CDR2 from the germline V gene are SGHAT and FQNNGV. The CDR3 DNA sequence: TGTGCCAGCAGCCCCTCGGCCGACAAGACCCAGTACTTC. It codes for CASSPSADKTQYF.

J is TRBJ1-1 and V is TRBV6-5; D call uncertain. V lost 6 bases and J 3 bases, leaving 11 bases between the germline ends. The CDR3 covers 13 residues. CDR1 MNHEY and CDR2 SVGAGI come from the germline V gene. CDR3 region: CASSRTSHTEAFF. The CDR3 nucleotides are TGTGCCAGCAGCAGGACTAGTCACACTGAAGCTTTCTTT.

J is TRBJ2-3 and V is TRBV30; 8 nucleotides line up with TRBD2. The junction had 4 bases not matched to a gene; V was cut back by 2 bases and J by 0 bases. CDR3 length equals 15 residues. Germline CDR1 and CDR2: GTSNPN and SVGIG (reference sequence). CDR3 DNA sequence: TGTGCCTGGAGTTCACTAGCGGTTAGCACAGATACGCAGTATTTT. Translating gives CAWSSLAVSTDTQYF.

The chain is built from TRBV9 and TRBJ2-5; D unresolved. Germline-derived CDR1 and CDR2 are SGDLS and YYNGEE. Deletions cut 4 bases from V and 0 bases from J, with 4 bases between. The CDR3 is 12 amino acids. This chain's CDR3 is CASSPNQETQYF. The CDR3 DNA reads TGTGCCAGCAGCCCCAACCAAGAGACCCAGTACTTC.

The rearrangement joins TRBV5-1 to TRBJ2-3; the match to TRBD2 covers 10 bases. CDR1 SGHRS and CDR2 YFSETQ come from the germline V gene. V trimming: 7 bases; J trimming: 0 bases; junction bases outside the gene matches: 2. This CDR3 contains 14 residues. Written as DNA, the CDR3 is TGCGCCAGCCTAGCGGGGGTTAGCACAGATACGCAGTATTTT. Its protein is CASLAGVSTDTQYF.

The CDR3 reads CASSLEGRAYPTSTDTQYF. As DNA, the CDR3 is TGTGCCAGCAGTTTAGAAGGGAGGGCATACCCTACTAGCACAGATACGCAGTATTTT. The J gene is TRBJ2-3, the V gene TRBV28; 7 bases agree with TRBD2. V dropped 2 bases and J dropped 0; count of bases not matched to a gene: 14. The CDR3 totals 19 residues. CDR1 and CDR2 (germline): MDHEN, SYDVKM.

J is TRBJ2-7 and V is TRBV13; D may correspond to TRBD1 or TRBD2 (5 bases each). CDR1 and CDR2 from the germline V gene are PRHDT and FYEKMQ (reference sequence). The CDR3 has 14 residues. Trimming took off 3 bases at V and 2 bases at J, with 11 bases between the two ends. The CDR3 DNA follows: TGTGCCAGCAGCTTGAGCAGGGAGACCTACGAGCAGTACTTC. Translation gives CASSLSRETYEQYF.

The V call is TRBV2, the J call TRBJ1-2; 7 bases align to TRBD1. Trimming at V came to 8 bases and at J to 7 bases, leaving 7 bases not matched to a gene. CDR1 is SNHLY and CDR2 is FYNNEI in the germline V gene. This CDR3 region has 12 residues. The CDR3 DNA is TGTGCCAGCCCCGGGACAGTAGCTGGCTACACCTTC. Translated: CASPGTVAGYTF.

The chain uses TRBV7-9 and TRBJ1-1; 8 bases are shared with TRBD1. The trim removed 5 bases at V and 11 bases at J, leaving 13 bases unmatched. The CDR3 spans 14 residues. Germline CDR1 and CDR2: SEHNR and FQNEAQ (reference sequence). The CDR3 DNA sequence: TGTGCCAGCAGCCTGGACAGGGCGGTCTTTGAGGCTTTCTTT. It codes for CASSLDRAVFEAFF.

In nucleotides, the CDR3 is TGTGCCAGCAGAACCAGGGGGAATCAGCCCCAGCATTTT. Translation: CASRTRGNQPQHF. The chain recombines TRBV2 with TRBJ1-5; 7 nucleotides line up with TRBD1. Trimming took 6 bases from V and 4 from J; bases not matched to a gene: 3. The CDR3 length is 13 residues. Germline CDR1 reads SNHLY; CDR2 reads FYNNEI.

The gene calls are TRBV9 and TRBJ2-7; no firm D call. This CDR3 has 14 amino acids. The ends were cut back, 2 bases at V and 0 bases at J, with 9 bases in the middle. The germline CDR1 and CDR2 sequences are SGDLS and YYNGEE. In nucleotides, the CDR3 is TGTGCCAGCAGCGTTTATGTAAGCTCCTACGAGCAGTACTTC. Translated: CASSVYVSSYEQYF.

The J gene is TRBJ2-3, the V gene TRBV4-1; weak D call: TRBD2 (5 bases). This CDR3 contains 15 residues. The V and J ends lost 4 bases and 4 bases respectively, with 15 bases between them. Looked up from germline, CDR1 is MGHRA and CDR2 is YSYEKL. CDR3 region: CASSLTEGVADTQYF. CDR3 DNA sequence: TGCGCCAGCAGCCTTACAGAGGGAGTGGCAGATACGCAGTATTTT.

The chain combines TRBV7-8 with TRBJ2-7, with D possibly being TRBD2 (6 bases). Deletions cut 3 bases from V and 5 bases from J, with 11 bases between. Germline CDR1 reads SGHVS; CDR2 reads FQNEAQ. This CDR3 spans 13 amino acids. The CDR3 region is CASSLGGSNEQYF. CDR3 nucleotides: TGTGCCAGCAGCTTGGGGGGTAGCAACGAGCAGTACTTC.

The CDR3 coding sequence is TGTGCCAGCGGCCCAGACAGGAAACATGGCTACACCTTC. The encoded protein is CASGPDRKHGYTF. V usage is TRBV9 and J usage is TRBJ1-2, with TRBD1 as a possible D gene (6 bases). CDR1 is SGDLS and CDR2 is YYNGEE in the germline V gene. This CDR3 region has 13 residues. V was pared by 7 bases and J by 6 bases, with 16 bases between.

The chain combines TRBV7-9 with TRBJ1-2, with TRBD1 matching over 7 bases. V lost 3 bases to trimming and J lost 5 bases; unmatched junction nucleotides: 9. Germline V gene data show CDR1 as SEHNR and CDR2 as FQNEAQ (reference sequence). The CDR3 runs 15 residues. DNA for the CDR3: TGTGCCAGCAGCTTGGAAGAGACAGGGATTTATGGCTACACCTTC. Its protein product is CASSLEETGIYGYTF.

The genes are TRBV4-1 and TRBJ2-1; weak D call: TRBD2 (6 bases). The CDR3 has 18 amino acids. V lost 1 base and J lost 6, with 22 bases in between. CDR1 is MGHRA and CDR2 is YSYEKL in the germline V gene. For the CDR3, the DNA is TGCGCCAGCAGCCAAGGGGCGGGACCGAGCTTGTCAGGCAATGAGCAGTTCTTC. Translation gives CASSQGAGPSLSGNEQFF.

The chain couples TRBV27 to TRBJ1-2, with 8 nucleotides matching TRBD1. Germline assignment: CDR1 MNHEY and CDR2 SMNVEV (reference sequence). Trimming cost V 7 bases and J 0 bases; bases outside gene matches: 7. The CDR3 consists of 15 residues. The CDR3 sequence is CASKQGAYPNYGYTF. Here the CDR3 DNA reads TGTGCCAGCAAGCAGGGGGCATACCCTAACTATGGCTACACCTTC.

As DNA, the CDR3 is TGTGCCAGCAGTGAAGGGGACTCTGGGGCCAACGTCCTGACTTTC. This encodes CASSEGDSGANVLTF. The J gene is TRBJ2-6, the V gene TRBV6-1; D unresolved. V lost 1 base and J 0 bases, leaving 4 bases between the germline ends. There are 15 residues in the CDR3. The germline V gene has CDR1 MNHNS and CDR2 SASEGT.